This entry concerns a single TCR beta chain. Per the original methods: Amplified reference gene primers provided the basis for estimating nucleated cell counts. Libraries were prepared by immunoSEQ multiplex PCR; TCRdb keeps only in-frame clonotypes and omits some of them. V, J and clone size derive from that table, while D and trimming were established from the DNA sequence. The table lists about 140,000 clones, about 91% of them singletons. This specimen comes from a study of blood T cell repertoires in COVID-19. In the study overall: From the United States, Italy and Spain came samples of acute and convalescent COVID-19. The analysed material was cDNA or gDNA that came from T cells, B-cell-depleted T cells, or PBMCs.

V was clipped by 2 bases and J by 4 bases, with 14 bases between them. CDR1 MNHNS and CDR2 SASEGT come from the germline V gene. The CDR3 loop spans 15 amino acids. The receptor was derived from a human donor in a cohort sampled during active COVID-19. The chain couples TRBV6-1 to TRBJ1-2; D is possibly TRBD1 (6 bases). The specimen was peripheral blood. The CDR3 DNA follows: TGTGCCAGCAGTGAATTCCCGGGGGGCAGCTATGGCTACACCTTC. Its protein product is CASSEFPGGSYGYTF.